A single sample gave rise to the 11 T cell receptor beta chains below, sequenced in a study of long-term antiretroviral therapy in people with HIV. Researchers report immunoSEQ v3.0 was run at survey level. Only in-frame clones appear in the TCRdb table, and some are missing; sequencing was by immunoSEQ multiplex PCR. The table has 27,000 or so clones, around 86% seen once. Sequenced material: unsorted PBMCs, taken 2.9 years after starting antiretroviral therapy. The receptors here all came from a man in his fifties or sixties with HIV.

The V gene is TRBV9, the J gene TRBJ2-3; weak D call: TRBD2 (5 bases). This CDR3 contains 16 residues. V lost 0 bases and J lost 0, with 11 bases in between. Germline CDR1 is SGDLS and CDR2 is YYNGEE. CDR3 sequence: CASSVDPGTSTDTQYF. The CDR3 bases are TGTGCCAGCAGCGTAGATCCGGGAACGAGCACAGATACGCAGTATTTT. Full variable domain (outside the CDR3, taken from reference TRBV9 and TRBJ2-3): DSGVTQTPKHLITATGQRVTLRCSPRSGDLSVYWYQQSLDQGLQFLIQYYNGEERAKGNILERFSAQQFPDLHSELNLSSLELGDSALYFCASSVDPGTSTDTQYFGPGTRLTVL.

The V and J genes are TRBV2 and TRBJ1-6, with TRBD1 as a possible D gene (5 bases). In germline, CDR1 is SNHLY, CDR2 FYNNEI. Deletions cut 2 bases from V and 5 bases from J, with 13 bases between. The CDR3 extends over 16 amino acids. Written as DNA, the CDR3 is TGTGCCAGCAGTGAACAGGGAAACAAAAATAATTCACCCCTCCACTTT. It encodes CASSEQGNKNNSPLHF.

The CDR3 protein is CSVSGRGSYNEQFF. The CDR3 nucleotides read TGCAGCGTTTCCGGCAGGGGCTCCTACAATGAGCAGTTCTTC. V is TRBV29-1 and J is TRBJ2-1; weak D call: TRBD1 (6 bases). Germline V gene sequence: CDR1 SQVTM, CDR2 ANQGSEA. This CDR3 comprises 14 residues. The V gene lost 5 bases and the J gene lost 0 bases, with 11 bases spanning the gap.

As to this clone: A junction boundary mismatches the germline segment, possibly from a read error. The chain is built from TRBV7-9 and TRBJ1-1; D uncertain. Germline V gives CDR1 SEHNR, CDR2 FQNEAQ (reference sequence). The CDR3 runs to 13 residues. The CDR3, as DNA: TGTGCCAGCACCCTCGGAACGAAGGGTGAAACTTTCTTT. It yields the protein CASTLGTKGETFF.

The chain links TRBV19 to TRBJ2-3, with 8 bases aligning to TRBD2. The CDR3 is 17 amino acids. Trimming cost V 6 bases and J 2 bases; bases outside gene matches: 13. The germline gives CDR1 LNHDA, CDR2 SQIVND (reference sequence). The CDR3 protein is CASSMGWRRGVTDTQYF. DNA for the CDR3: TGTGCCAGTAGCATGGGGTGGAGGCGGGGGGTCACAGATACGCAGTATTTT.

The chain combines TRBV7-8 with TRBJ2-4, with TRBD1 as a possible D gene (8 bases). Germline V gene sequence: CDR1 SGHVS, CDR2 FQNEAQ. Trimming took 1 base from V and 1 from J, leaving 23 bases between them. The CDR3 sequence is 20 residues long. CDR3 nucleotides: TGTGCCAGCAGCTTAGAGGGGGGGACAGGAACCTCTCCGGCCAAAAACATTCAGTACTTC. Translating gives CASSLEGGTGTSPAKNIQYF.

The V call is TRBV19, the J call TRBJ1-5; D remains unclear. V lost 0 bases, J lost 9 bases, and 12 bases lay in between. Germline V CDR1 and CDR2: LNHDA, SQIVND (reference sequence). The CDR3 is 14 residues long. The CDR3 bases are TGTGCCAGTAGTATAGAAAGGGCCGGGCCGCCCCAGCATTTT. It encodes CASSIERAGPPQHF.

This rearrangement joins TRBV12-5 to TRBJ2-7; D is undetermined. The CDR3 is 17 residues long. Looked up from germline, CDR1 is LGHNT and CDR2 is FRNRAP. The V end was cut by 6 bases, the J end by 0 bases, with 21 bases between. This CDR3 is CASGPPGPVGSSYEQYF. Here the CDR3 DNA reads TGTGCTAGTGGGCCCCCCGGACCCGTGGGTAGCTCCTACGAGCAGTACTTC. Using reference TRBV12-5 and TRBJ2-7 for the parts outside the CDR3, the full variable domain is DARVTQTPRHKVTEMGQEVTMRCQPILGHNTVFWYRQTMMQGLELLAYFRNRAPLDDSGMPKDRFSAEMPDATLATLKIQPSEPRDSAVYFCASGPPGPVGSSYEQYFGPGTRLTVT.

The rearrangement links TRBV15 to TRBJ2-1; TRBD1 might be the D (5 bases). CDR3 length equals 12 residues. Trimming took off 8 bases at V and 9 bases at J, with 14 bases between the two ends. Germline V gene lookup returns CDR1 LNHNV and CDR2 YYDKDF (reference sequence). CDR3 sequence: CATGLGQGEQFF. The CDR3 region has the DNA TGTGCCACCGGCCTCGGCCAGGGTGAGCAGTTCTTC.

This clone was seen a single time. The chain is built from TRBV18 and TRBJ1-1, with D unclear. The germline V gene has CDR1 KGHSH and CDR2 LQKENI. V dropped 3 bases and J dropped 3 bases, with 8 bases sitting between them. The CDR3 is 13 amino acids. CDR3 amino acids: CASSPLGDTEAFF. The CDR3 DNA is TGTGCCAGCTCACCTTTAGGAGACACTGAAGCTTTCTTT.

The rearrangement joins TRBV7-9 to TRBJ2-5, with a tentative D call TRBD1 (5 bases). The CDR3 length is 15 residues. CDR1 SEHNR and CDR2 FQNEAQ come from the germline V gene (reference sequence). Trimming took 5 bases from V and 3 from J, leaving 16 bases between them. CDR3 in amino acids: CASSLVTALEETQYF. CDR3 in DNA: TGTGCCAGCAGCCTAGTGACAGCTTTGGAAGAGACCCAGTACTTC.